This T cell receptor (beta chain) was retrieved from a study of T-cell memory formation after mild COVID-19. Study-wide results and caveats: A balance of CD4 and CD8 characterized clones contracting day 15 to 85, whereas later expanders leaned CD4+.

One entry per CDR3 protein, called by TCRdb with MiXCR from the 5' RACE reads. This sample yields 400,000 to 550,000 distinct CDR3 sequences, of which nearly 25% are seen a single time; around 13% belongs to the top ten. Concerning this clonotype: The antigen remains undetermined.

Looked up from germline, CDR1 is KGHDR and CDR2 is SFDVKD. The length of the CDR3 is 14 residues. The ends were cut back, 0 bases at V and 8 bases at J, with 10 bases in the middle. This chain links TRBV24-1 with TRBJ2-1; D unresolved. This receptor was taken from an adult woman who had mild COVID-19 (a few samples of this study predate the infection). Cell type and time point are not known. The sample consisted of PBMCs or a T cell subset sorted from them (not recorded which). The CDR3 DNA follows: TGTGCCACCAGTGATTTGTCGGCTAGTCATGAGCAGTTCTTC. Protein: CATSDLSASHEQFF.